This T cell receptor (beta chain) was captured in a study of blood T cell repertoires in COVID-19. Turning to the study itself: COVID-19 samples collected from the United States, Italy and Spain covered acute and convalescent phases. In each case, the material was cDNA or gDNA derived from T cells, B-cell-depleted T cells, or PBMCs.

As originally analysed: The authors estimated nucleated cell counts from reference gene primer amplification. Repertoires were generated with immunoSEQ multiplex PCR, while TCRdb's copy carries only in-frame clones and drops some. D and trimming come from the DNA, and the V and J calls and clone size come from that table. The sample consists of about 210,000 clones, 85% to 90% of them appearing once. The receptor was isolated from a man in his late teens or twenties with active or convalescent COVID-19. Sequencing was carried out using peripheral blood.

The CDR3 sequence is CASSYPTGGGYGYTF. The CDR3 coding sequence is TGTGCCAGCAGTTACCCGACAGGAGGAGGATATGGCTACACCTTC. The V and J genes are TRBV6-5 and TRBJ1-2, with TRBD1 as a possible D gene (6 bases). CDR1 and CDR2 (germline): MNHEY, SVGAGI. Between the trimmed V and J ends, which lost 2 bases and 5 bases, there was a span of 15 bases. The length of the CDR3 is 15 residues.